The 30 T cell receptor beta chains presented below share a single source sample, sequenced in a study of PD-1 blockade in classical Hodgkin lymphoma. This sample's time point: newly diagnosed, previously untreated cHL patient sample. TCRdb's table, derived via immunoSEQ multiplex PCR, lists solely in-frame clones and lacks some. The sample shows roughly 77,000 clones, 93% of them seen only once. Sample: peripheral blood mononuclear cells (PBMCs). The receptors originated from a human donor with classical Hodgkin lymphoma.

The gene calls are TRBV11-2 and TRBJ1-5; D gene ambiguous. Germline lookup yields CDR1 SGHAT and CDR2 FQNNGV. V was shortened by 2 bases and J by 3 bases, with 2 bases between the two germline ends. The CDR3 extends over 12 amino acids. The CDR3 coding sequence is TGTGCCAGCAGCTTAAACAATCAGCCCCAGCATTTT. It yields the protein CASSLNNQPQHF.

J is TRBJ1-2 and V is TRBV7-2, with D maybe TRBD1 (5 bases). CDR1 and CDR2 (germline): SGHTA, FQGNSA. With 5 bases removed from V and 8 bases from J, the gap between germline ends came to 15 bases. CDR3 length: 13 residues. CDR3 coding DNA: TGTGCCAGCAGCCCATCGTCGGGGGAGGGCTACACCTTC. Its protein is CASSPSSGEGYTF. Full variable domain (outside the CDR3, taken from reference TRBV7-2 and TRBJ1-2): GAGVSQSPSNKVTEKGKDVELRCDPISGHTALYWYRQSLGQGLEFLIYFQGNSAPDKSGLPSDRFSAERTGGSVSTLTIQRTQQEDSAVYLCASSPSSGEGYTFGSGTRLTVV.

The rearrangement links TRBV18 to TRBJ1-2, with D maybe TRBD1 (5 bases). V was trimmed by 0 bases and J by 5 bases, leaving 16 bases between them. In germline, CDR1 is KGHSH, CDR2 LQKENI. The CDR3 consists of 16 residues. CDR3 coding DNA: TGTGCCAGCTCACCACCGGGACGGGCCATTTTTTATGGCTACACCTTC. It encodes CASSPPGRAIFYGYTF.

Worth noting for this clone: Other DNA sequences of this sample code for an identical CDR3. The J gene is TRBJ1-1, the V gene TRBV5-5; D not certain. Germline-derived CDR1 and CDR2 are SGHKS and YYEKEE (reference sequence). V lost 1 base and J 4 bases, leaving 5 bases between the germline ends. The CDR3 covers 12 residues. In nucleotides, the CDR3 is TGTGCCAGCAGCTTGAAGGGCACTGAAGCTTTCTTT. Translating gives CASSLKGTEAFF. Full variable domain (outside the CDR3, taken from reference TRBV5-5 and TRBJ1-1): DAGVTQSPTHLIKTRGQQVTLRCSPISGHKSVSWYQQVLGQGPQFIFQYYEKEERGRGNFPDRFSARQFPNYSSELNVNALLLGDSALYLCASSLKGTEAFFGQGTRLTVV.

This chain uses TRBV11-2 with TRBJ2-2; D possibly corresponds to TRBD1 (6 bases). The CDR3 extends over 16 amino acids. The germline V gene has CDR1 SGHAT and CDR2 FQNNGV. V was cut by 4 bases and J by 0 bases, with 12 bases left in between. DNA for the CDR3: TGTGCCAGCAGCTACCGGACAGCCGCGAACACCGGGGAGCTGTTTTTT. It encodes CASSYRTAANTGELFF.

CDR3 sequence (DNA): TGTGCCAGCAGCCACAGGGGGCGAGACACTGAAGCTTTCTTT. Amino acid sequence: CASSHRGRDTEAFF. The rearrangement joins TRBV28 to TRBJ1-1; 9 bases match TRBD1. Losses at the gene ends were 6 bases for V and 3 bases for J; bases not matched to a gene: 5. CDR3 length equals 14 residues. Germline V CDR1 and CDR2: MDHEN, SYDVKM.

Written as DNA, the CDR3 is TGCAGCGTTGAAGAAAGGTCCCTCAGATTCCAAGAGACCCAGTACTTC. This translates into CSVEERSLRFQETQYF. J is TRBJ2-5 and V is TRBV29-1; D uncertain. The CDR3 runs to 16 residues. The V gene lost 0 bases and the J gene lost 1 base, with 15 bases spanning the gap. Germline V gives CDR1 SQVTM, CDR2 ANQGSEA.

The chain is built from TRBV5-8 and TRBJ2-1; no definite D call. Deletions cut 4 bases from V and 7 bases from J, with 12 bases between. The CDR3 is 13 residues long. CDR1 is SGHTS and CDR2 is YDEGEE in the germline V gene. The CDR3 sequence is CASSRSHQNEQFF. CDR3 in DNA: TGTGCCAGCAGCCGGTCCCATCAGAATGAGCAGTTCTTC.

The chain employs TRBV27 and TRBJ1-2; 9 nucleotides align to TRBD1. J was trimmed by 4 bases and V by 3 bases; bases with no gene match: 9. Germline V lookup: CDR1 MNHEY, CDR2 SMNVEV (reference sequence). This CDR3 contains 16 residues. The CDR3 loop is CASSFVGTGPSYGYTF. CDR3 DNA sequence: TGTGCCAGCAGTTTTGTCGGGACAGGGCCTAGCTATGGCTACACCTTC.

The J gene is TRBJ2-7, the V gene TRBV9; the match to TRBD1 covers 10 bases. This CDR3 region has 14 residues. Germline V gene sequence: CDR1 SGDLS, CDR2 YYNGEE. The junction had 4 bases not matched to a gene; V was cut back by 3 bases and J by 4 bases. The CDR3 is CASSGGQGEYEQYF. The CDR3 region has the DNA TGTGCCAGCAGCGGCGGACAGGGGGAGTACGAGCAGTACTTC.

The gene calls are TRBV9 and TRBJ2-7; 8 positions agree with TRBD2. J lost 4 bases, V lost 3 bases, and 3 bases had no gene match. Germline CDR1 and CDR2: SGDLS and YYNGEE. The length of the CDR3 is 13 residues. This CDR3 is CASSAAGGYEQYF. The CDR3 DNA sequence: TGTGCCAGCAGCGCGGCGGGAGGATACGAGCAGTACTTC.

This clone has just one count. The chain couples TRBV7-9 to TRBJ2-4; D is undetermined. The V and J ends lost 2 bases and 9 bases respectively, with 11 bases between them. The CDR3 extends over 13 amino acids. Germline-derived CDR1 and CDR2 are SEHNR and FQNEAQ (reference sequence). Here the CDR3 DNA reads TGTGCCAGCAGCTTACCAGTTAACACCATTCAGTACTTC. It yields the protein CASSLPVNTIQYF.

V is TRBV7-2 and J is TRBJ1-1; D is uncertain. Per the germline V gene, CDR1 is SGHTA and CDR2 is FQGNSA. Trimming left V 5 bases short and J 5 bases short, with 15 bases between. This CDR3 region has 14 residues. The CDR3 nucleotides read TGTGCCAGCAGCCCTAGGGCCAAGGGAACTGAAGCTTTCTTT. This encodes CASSPRAKGTEAFF.

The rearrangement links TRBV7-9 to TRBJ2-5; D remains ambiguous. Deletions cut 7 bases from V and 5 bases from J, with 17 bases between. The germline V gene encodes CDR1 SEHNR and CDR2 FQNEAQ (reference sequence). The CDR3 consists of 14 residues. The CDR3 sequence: CASTPRVGLETQYF. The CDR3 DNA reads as TGTGCCAGCACCCCTAGGGTAGGGCTGGAGACCCAGTACTTC.

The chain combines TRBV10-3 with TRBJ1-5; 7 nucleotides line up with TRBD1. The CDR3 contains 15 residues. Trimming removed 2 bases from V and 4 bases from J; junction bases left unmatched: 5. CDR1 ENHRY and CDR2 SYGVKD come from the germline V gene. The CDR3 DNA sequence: TGTGCCATCAGTGAGGGTCCGGGACAGAATCAGCCCCAGCATTTT. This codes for CAISEGPGQNQPQHF.

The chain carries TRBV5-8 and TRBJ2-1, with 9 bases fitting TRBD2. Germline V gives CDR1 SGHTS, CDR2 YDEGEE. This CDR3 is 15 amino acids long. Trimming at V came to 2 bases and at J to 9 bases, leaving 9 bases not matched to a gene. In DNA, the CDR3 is TGTGCCAGCAGCTTAGGTAGCGGGAGCCGCCCTGAGCAGTTCTTC. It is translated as CASSLGSGSRPEQFF.

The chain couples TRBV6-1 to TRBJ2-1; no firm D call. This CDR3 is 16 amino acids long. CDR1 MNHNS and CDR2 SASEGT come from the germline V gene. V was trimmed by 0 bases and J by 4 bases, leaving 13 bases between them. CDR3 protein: CASSEAAPLLYNEQFF. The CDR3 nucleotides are TGTGCCAGCAGTGAAGCGGCTCCGTTATTGTACAATGAGCAGTTCTTC.

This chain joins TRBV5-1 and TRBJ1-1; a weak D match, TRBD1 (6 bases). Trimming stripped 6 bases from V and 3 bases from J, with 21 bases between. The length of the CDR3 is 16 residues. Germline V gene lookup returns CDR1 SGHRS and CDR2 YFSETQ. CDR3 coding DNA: TGCGCCAGCACCCTCCGGGGAGGGGGGCCCCACACTGAAGCTTTCTTT. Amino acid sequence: CASTLRGGGPHTEAFF.

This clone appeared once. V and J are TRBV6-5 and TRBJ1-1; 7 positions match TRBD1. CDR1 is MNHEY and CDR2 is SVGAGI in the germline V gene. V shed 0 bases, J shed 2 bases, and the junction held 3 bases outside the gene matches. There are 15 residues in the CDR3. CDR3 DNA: TGTGCCAGCAGTTACTCGGGACAGAGAAACACTGAAGCTTTCTTT. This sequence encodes CASSYSGQRNTEAFF.

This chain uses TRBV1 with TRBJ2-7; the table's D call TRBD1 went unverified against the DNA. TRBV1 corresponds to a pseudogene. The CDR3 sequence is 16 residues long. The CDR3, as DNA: TGCACCAGCAGCCCGCAAGGTACAGATCCTTCCTACGAGCAGTACTTC. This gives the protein CTSSPQGTDPSYEQYF.

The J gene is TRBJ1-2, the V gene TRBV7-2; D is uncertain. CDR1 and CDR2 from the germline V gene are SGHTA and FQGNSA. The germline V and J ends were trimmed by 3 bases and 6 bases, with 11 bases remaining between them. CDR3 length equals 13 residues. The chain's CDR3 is CASSLGQRDGYTF. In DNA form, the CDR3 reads TGTGCCAGCAGCTTGGGCCAAAGGGATGGCTACACCTTC.

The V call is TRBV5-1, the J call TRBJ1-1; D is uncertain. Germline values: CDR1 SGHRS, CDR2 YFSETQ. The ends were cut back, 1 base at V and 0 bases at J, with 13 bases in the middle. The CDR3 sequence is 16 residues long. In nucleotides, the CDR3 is TGCGCCAGCAGCTTGAGTAACGGAGGAATGAACACTGAAGCTTTCTTT. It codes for CASSLSNGGMNTEAFF.

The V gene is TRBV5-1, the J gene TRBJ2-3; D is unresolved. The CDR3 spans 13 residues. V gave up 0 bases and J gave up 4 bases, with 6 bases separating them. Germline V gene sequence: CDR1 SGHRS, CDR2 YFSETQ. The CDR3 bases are TGCGCCAGCAGCTTGGCGCGCGCAGATACGCAGTATTTT. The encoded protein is CASSLARADTQYF. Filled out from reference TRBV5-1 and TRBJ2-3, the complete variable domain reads KAGVTQTPRYLIKTRGQQVTLSCSPISGHRSVSWYQQTPGQGLQFLFEYFSETQRNKGNFPGRFSGRQFSNSRSEMNVSTLELGDSALYLCASSLARADTQYFGPGTRLTVL.

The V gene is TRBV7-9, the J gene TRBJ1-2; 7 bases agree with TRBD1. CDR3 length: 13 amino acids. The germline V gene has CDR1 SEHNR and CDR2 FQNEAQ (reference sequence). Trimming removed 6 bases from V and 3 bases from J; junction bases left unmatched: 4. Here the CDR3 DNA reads TGTGCCAGCAGTCGACAGGGAGACTATGGCTACACCTTC. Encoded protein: CASSRQGDYGYTF. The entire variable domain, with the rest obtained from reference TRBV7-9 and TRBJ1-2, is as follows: DTGVSQNPRHKITKRGQNVTFRCDPISEHNRLYWYRQTLGQGPEFLTYFQNEAQLEKSRLLSDRFSAERPKGSFSTLEIQRTEQGDSAMYLCASSRQGDYGYTFGSGTRLTVV.

In DNA form, the CDR3 reads TGTGCCAGCAGTTTATCCTCGCCGGGACTAGCGGGAGGGTCCGGGACCGGGGAGCTGTTTTTT. Amino acid sequence: CASSLSSPGLAGGSGTGELFF. This chain joins TRBV28 and TRBJ2-2; 16 bases line up with TRBD2. The J segment lost 5 bases and the V segment lost 1 base, leaving 13 bases of the junction unmatched. The CDR3 has 21 amino acids. CDR1 is MDHEN, CDR2 SYDVKM, per germline. Filled out from reference TRBV28 and TRBJ2-2, the complete variable domain reads DVKVTQSSRYLVKRTGEKVFLECVQDMDHENMFWYRQDPGLGLRLIYFSYDVKMKEKGDIPEGYSVSREKKERFSLILESASTNQTSMYLCASSLSSPGLAGGSGTGELFFGEGSRLTVL.

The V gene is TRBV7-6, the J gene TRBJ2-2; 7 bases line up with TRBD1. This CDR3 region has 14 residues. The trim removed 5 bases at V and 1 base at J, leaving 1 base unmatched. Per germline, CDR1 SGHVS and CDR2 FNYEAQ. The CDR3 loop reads CASSRTGNTGELFF. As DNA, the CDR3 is TGTGCCAGCAGCCGGACAGGGAACACCGGGGAGCTGTTTTTT.

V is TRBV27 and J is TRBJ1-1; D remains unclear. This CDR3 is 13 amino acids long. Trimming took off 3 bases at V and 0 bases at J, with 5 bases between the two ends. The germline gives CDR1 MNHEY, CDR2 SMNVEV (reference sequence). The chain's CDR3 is CASSFAMNTEAFF. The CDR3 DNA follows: TGTGCCAGCAGTTTTGCAATGAACACTGAAGCTTTCTTT.

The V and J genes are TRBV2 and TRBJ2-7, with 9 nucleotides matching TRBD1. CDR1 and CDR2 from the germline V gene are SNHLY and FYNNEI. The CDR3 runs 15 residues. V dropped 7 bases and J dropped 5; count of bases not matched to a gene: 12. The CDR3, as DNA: TGTGCCAGCACCTCCGGGACAGGGAGCTGGCACGAGCAGTACTTC. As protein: CASTSGTGSWHEQYF.

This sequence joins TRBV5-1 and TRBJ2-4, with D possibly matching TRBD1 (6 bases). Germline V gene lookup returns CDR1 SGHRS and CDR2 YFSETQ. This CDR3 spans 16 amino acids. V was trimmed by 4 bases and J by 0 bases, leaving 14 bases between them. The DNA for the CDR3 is TGCGCCAGCAGCGTGACAGGCCCTCTAGCCAAAAACATTCAGTACTTC. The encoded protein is CASSVTGPLAKNIQYF.

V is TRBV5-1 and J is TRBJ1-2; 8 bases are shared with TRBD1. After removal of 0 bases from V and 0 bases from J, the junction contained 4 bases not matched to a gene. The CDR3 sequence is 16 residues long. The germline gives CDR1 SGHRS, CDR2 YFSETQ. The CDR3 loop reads CASSLGGTGTNYGYTF. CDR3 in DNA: TGCGCCAGCAGCTTGGGGGGGACAGGAACTAACTATGGCTACACCTTC.